The clone carrying this TCR beta chain was seen a handful of times. The antigen is not known. These data originate in a study of T cell repertoires in cytomegalovirus infection. TCRdb redid the calling of the reads with MiXCR, one entry per CDR3 protein. The sample has about 740,000 distinct CDR3 sequences; about 30% are singletons. This receptor was taken from a human donor in good health (CMV status not recorded). Some clones in this sample may be carry-over from other donors' samples. The sequencing here drew on cultured PBMCs, taken from culture after CMV antigen stimulation.

CDR3 nucleotides: TGTGCCAGCAGAGGTAGCGGGGGGGCTTTCAATGAGCAGTTCTTC. Amino acid sequence: CASRGSGGAFNEQFF. The chain uses TRBV6-5 and TRBJ2-1; 11 bases agree with TRBD2. Germline values: CDR1 MNHEY, CDR2 SVGAGI. This CDR3 comprises 15 residues. V shed 6 bases, J shed 6 bases, and the junction held 7 bases outside the gene matches.